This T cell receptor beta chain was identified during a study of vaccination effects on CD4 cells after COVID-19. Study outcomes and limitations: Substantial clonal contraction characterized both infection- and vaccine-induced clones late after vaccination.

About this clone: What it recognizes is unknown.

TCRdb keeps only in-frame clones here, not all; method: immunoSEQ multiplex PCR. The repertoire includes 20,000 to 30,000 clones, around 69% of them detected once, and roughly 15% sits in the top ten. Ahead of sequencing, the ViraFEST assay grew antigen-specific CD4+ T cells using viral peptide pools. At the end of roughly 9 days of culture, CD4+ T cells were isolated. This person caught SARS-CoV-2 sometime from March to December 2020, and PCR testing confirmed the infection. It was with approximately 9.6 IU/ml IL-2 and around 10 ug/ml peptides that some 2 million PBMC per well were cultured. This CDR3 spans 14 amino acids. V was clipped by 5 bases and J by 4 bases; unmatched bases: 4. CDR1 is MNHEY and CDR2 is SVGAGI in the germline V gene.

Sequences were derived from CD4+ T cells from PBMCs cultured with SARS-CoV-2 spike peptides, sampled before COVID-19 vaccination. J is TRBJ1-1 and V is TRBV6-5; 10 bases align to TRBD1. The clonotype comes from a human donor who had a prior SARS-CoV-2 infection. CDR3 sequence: CASSRTGGGTEAFF. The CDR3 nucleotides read TGTGCCAGCAGTAGGACAGGGGGAGGCACTGAAGCTTTCTTT.